The TCR beta chain described here comes from a study of T cell repertoires in cytomegalovirus infection. The study's findings and limits: The ex vivo response was dominated by HLA-C-restricted CMV-specific TCR beta clonotypes.

TCRdb re-derived calls from the reads in MiXCR, one entry per CDR3 protein. The sample records 60,000 to 75,000 distinct CDR3 sequences, 3% to 4.5% being singletons. Unmatched junction bases numbered 3, after V lost 5 bases and J lost 0 bases. Germline values: CDR1 SGHAT, CDR2 FQNNGV. The CDR3 has 15 residues. In its sample, this clonotype was seen many times. What it binds is unknown. Sequencing input: PBMCs. The genes are TRBV11-2 and TRBJ2-2; 7 bases fit TRBD1. This sequence was found in a human donor in good health (CMV status not recorded). Some clones in this sample may be carry-over from other donors' samples. The DNA of the CDR3 is TGTGCCAGCAGCCCCCAGGGGGCGAACACCGGGGAGCTGTTTTTT. This codes for CASSPQGANTGELFF.